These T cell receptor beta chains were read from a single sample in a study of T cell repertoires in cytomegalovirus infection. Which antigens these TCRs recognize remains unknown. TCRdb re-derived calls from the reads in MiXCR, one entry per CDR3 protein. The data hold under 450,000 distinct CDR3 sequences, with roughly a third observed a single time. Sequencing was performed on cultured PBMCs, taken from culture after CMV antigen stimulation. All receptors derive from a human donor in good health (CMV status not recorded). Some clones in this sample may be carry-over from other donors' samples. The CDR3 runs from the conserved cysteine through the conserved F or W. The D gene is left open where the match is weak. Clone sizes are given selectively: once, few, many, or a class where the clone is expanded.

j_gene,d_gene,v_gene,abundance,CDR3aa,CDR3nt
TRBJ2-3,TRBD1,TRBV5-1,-,CASSRAPGQGIPDTQYF,TGCGCCAGCAGCCGGGCTCCCGGACAGGGGATCCCAGATACGCAGTATTTT
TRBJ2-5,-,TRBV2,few,CASSDPQDQETQYF,TGTGCCAGCAGTGACCCCCAGGACCAAGAGACCCAGTACTTC
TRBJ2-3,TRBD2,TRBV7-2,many,CASSYGLAGVRTDTQYF,TGTGCCAGCAGCTACGGACTAGCGGGAGTTCGCACAGATACGCAGTATTTT
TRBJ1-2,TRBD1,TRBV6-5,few,CASSYAGQGNGYTF,TGTGCCAGCAGTTACGCGGGACAGGGGAATGGCTACACCTTC
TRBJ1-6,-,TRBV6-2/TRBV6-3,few,CASTTDASSYNSPLHF,TGTGCCAGCACCACGGACGCCAGCTCCTATAATTCACCCCTCCACTTT
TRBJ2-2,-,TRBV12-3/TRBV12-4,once,CASSLRAINTGELFF,TGTGCCAGCAGTTTAAGGGCCATAAACACCGGGGAGCTGTTTTTT
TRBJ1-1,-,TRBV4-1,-,CASSQDSGIGTEAFF,TGCGCCAGCAGCCAAGACTCAGGGATAGGGACTGAAGCTTTCTTT
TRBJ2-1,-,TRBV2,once,CASRMGGRSSYNEQFF,TGTGCCAGCAGGATGGGTGGGAGGTCCTCCTACAATGAGCAGTTCTTC
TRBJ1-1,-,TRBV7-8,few,CASSFPTVEAFF,TGTGCCAGCAGCTTTCCGACAGTTGAAGCTTTCTTT
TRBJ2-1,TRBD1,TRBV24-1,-,CATSDSVLTGSNEQFF,TGTGCCACCAGTGACAGCGTATTGACAGGGAGCAATGAGCAGTTCTTC
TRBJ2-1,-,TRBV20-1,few,CSASGSLDEQFF,TGCAGTGCTAGTGGGTCATTGGATGAGCAGTTCTTC
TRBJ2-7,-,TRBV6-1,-,CASRPAPSSSYEQYF,TGTGCCAGCCGACCTGCGCCCTCATCCTCCTACGAGCAGTACTTC
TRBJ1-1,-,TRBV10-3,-,CAISESGGGTEAFF,TGTGCCATCAGTGAGTCAGGAGGGGGCACTGAAGCTTTCTTT
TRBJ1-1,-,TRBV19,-,CASSMSVVGTEAFF,TGTGCCAGTAGTATGTCGGTCGTGGGCACTGAAGCTTTCTTT
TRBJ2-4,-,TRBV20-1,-,CSARPTGLSTAKNIQYF,TGCAGTGCTAGGCCCACGGGACTCTCCACAGCCAAAAACATTCAGTACTTC
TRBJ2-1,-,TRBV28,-,CASSPDRMGNEQFF,TGTGCCAGCAGTCCGGACCGCATGGGCAATGAGCAGTTCTTC
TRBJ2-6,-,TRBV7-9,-,CASSGSVNSGANVLTF,TGTGCCAGCAGCGGATCAGTTAACTCTGGGGCCAACGTCCTGACTTTC
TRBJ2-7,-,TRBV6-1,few,CASTPQGDEQYF,TGTGCCAGCACCCCCCAAGGCGACGAGCAGTACTTC
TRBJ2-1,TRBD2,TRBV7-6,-,CASSMGLNEQFF,TGTGCCAGCAGCATGGGACTAAATGAGCAGTTCTTC
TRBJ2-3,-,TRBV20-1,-,CSVPSGFWTDTQYF,TGCAGTGTTCCCTCGGGGTTTTGGACAGATACGCAGTATTTT
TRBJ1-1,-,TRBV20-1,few,CSALDPGQNTEAFF,TGCAGTGCTCTAGACCCGGGACAGAACACTGAAGCTTTCTTT
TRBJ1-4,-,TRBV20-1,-,CSARDYTANEKLFF,TGCAGTGCTAGAGATTACACCGCTAATGAAAAACTGTTTTTT
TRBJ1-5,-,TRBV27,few,CASSKGFWQPQHF,TGTGCCAGCAGCAAGGGGTTCTGGCAGCCCCAGCATTTT
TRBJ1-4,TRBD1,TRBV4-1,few,CASSRLGQVAAEKLFF,TGCGCCAGCAGCCGCCTGGGACAGGTTGCAGCTGAAAAACTGTTTTTT
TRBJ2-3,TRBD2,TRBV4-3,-,CASSQEASGFLYTQYF,TGCGCCAGCAGCCAAGAAGCTAGCGGGTTCTTGTATACGCAGTATTTT
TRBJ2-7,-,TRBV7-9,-,CASSFSRDEQYF,TGTGCCAGCAGCTTTTCCCGGGACGAGCAGTACTTC
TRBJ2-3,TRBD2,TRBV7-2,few,CASSGRAADTQYF,TGTGCCAGCAGCGGGAGGGCGGCAGATACGCAGTATTTT
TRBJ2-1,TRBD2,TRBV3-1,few,CASSPLGLAGNNEQFF,TGTGCCAGCAGCCCCCTGGGACTAGCGGGAAACAATGAGCAGTTCTTC
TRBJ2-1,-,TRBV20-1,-,CSARDAHEQFF,TGCAGTGCTAGAGATGCCCATGAGCAGTTCTTC
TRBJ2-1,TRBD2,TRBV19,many,CASRTSGSYNEQFF,TGTGCCAGCCGAACTAGCGGGTCCTACAATGAGCAGTTCTTC
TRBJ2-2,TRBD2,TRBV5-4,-,CASSGTGTSGTGELFF,TGTGCCAGCAGCGGAACCGGGACTAGCGGGACCGGGGAGCTGTTTTTT
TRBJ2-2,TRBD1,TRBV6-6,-,CASSEGWKGATGELFF,TGTGCCAGCAGTGAGGGCTGGAAGGGGGCGACCGGGGAGCTGTTTTTT
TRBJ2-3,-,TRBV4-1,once,CASSQEGTRTTDTQYF,TGCGCCAGCAGCCAAGAGGGGACGCGGACCACAGATACGCAGTATTTT
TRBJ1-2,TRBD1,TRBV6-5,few,CASSYLTGSGYGYTF,TGTGCCAGCAGTTACTTGACAGGGTCCGGCTATGGCTACACCTTC
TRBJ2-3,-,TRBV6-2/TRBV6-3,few,CAAASGLAPDTQYF,TGTGCCGCCGCCTCTGGGTTGGCACCCGATACGCAGTATTTT
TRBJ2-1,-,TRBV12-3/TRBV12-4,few,CASSLDPIDSYNEQFF,TGTGCCAGCAGTTTAGACCCGATAGACTCCTACAATGAGCAGTTCTTC
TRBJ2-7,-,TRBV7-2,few,CASSSGQNYEQYF,TGTGCCAGCAGCAGCGGACAGAATTACGAGCAGTACTTC
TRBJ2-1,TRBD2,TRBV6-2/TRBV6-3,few,CASSYEAGGYNEQFF,TGTGCCAGCAGTTACGAAGCGGGAGGGTATAATGAGCAGTTCTTC
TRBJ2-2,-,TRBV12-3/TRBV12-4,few,CASLVAPNTGELFF,TGTGCCAGCCTCGTGGCACCTAACACCGGGGAGCTGTTTTTT
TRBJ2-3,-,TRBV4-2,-,CASSQGVATSTDTQYF,TGTGCCAGCAGCCAAGGTGTCGCGACTAGCACAGATACGCAGTATTTT
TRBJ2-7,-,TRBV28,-,CASSPPGGNPYEQYF,TGTGCCAGCAGTCCACCTGGAGGGAATCCCTACGAGCAGTACTTC
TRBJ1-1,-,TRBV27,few,CASSLSRGLNTEAFF,TGTGCCAGCAGTTTATCGCGGGGGTTGAACACTGAAGCTTTCTTT